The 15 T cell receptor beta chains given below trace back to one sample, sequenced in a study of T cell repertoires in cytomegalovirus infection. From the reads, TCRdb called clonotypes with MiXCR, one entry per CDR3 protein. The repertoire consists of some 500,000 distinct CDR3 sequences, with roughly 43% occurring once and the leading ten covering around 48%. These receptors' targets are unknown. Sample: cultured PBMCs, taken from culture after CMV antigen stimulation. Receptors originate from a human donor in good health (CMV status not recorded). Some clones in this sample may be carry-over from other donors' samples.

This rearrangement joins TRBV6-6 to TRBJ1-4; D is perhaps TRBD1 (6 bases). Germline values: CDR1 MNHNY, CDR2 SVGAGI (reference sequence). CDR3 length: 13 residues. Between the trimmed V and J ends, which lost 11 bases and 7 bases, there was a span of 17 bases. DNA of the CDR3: TGTGCCGGTCAACAGGGTTCAAGTGAAAAACTGTTTTTT. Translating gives CAGQQGSSEKLFF.

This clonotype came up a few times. CDR3 sequence reads: CASSQGRGINQPQHF. DNA of the CDR3: TGTGCCAGCAGCCAAGGACGGGGGATCAATCAGCCCCAGCATTTT. V and J are TRBV7-9 and TRBJ1-5; possible D gene TRBD1, 5 bases. V was pared by 5 bases and J by 3 bases, with 14 bases between. The CDR3 spans 15 residues. Per the germline V gene, CDR1 is SEHNR and CDR2 is FQNEAQ (reference sequence).

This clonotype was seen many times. The CDR3 bases are TGTGCCAGCTCCCCCCCGGGGGGGGATACGCAGTATTTT. As protein: CASSPPGGDTQYF. The chain recombines TRBV18 with TRBJ2-3; 8 nucleotides line up with TRBD2. Germline CDR1 reads KGHSH; CDR2 reads LQKENI. This CDR3 has 13 amino acids. V was clipped by 6 bases and J by 6 bases; unmatched bases: 5.

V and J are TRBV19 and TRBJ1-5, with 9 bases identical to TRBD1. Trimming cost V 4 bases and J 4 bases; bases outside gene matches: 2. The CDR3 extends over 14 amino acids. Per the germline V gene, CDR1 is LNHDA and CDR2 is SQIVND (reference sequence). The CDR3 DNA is TGTGCCAGTAGTACGGGACAGGGAAATCAGCCCCAGCATTTT. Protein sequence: CASSTGQGNQPQHF. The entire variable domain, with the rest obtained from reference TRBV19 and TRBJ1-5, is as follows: DGGITQSPKYLFRKEGQNVTLSCEQNLNHDAMYWYRQDPGQGLRLIYYSQIVNDFQKGDIAEGYSVSREKKESFPLTVTSAQKNPTAFYLCASSTGQGNQPQHFGDGTRLSIL.

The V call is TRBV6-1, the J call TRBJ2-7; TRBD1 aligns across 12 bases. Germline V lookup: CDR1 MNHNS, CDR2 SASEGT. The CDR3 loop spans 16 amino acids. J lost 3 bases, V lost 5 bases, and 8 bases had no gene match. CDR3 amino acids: CASSRDRGRFYYEQYF. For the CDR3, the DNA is TGTGCCAGCAGTCGGGACAGGGGGCGATTTTACTACGAGCAGTACTTC.

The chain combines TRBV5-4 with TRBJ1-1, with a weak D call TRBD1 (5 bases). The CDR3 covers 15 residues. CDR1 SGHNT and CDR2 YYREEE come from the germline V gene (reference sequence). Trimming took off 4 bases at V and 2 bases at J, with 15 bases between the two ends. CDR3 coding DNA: TGTGCCAGCAGCCCGCAGCCAGGGCAAAACACTGAAGCTTTCTTT. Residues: CASSPQPGQNTEAFF.

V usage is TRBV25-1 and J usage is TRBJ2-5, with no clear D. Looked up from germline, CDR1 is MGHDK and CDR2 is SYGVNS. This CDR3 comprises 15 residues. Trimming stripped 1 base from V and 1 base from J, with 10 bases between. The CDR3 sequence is CASSEFGRFQETQYF. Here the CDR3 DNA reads TGTGCCAGCAGTGAATTCGGTAGATTCCAAGAGACCCAGTACTTC.

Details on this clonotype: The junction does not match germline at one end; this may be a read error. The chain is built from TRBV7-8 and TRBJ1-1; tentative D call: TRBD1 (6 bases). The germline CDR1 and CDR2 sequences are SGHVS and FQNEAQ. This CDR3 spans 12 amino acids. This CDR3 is CASSERQDAGIF. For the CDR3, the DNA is TGTGCCAGCAGCGAGCGACAGGACGCAGGGATCTTT.

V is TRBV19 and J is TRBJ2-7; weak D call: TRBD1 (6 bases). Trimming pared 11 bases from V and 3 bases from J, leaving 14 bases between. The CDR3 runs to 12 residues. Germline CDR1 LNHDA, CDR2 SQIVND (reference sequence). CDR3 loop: CAGQGKIYEQYF. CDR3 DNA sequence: TGTGCCGGCCAGGGGAAAATCTACGAGCAGTACTTC.

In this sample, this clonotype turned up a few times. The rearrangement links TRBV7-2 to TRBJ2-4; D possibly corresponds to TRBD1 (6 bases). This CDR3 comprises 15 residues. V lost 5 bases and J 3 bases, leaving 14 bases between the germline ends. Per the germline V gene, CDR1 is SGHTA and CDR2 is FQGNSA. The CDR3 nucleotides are TGTGCCAGCAGCAACACAGGGACCGACAAAAACATTCAGTACTTC. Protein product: CASSNTGTDKNIQYF.

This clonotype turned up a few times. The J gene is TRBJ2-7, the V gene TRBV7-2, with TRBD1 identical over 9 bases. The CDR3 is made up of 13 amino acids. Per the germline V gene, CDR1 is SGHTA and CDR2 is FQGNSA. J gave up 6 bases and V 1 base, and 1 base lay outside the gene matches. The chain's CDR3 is CASSLGTGAEQYF. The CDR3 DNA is TGTGCCAGCAGCTTAGGGACAGGGGCCGAGCAGTACTTC.

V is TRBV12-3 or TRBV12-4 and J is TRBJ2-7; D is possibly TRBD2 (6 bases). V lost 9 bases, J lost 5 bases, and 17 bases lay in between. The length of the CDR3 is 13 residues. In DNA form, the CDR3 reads TGTGCCAGTTCTATAACTAGCACCAACGAGCAGTACTTC. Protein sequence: CASSITSTNEQYF.

The CDR3 DNA reads TGCAGTGCCCCCCAGGGGGGGGCCCGCAATGAGCAGTTCTTC. Translated: CSAPQGGARNEQFF. The chain carries TRBV20-1 and TRBJ2-1; D may match TRBD1 or TRBD2 (7 bases each). Germline CDR1 is DFQATT and CDR2 is SNEGSKA (reference sequence). The CDR3 runs 14 residues. Trimming shortened V by 6 bases and J by 6 bases, and 18 bases separated the two germline ends.

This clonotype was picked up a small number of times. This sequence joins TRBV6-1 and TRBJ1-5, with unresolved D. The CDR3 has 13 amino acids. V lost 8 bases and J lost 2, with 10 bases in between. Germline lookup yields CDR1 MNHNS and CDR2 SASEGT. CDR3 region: CASGQDGNQPQHF. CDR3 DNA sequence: TGTGCCAGCGGGCAGGACGGCAATCAGCCCCAGCATTTT.

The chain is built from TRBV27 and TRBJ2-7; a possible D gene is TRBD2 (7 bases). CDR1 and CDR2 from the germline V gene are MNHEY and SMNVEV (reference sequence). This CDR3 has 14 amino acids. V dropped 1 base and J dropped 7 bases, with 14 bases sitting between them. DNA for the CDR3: TGTGCCAGCAGTTTATACGCGGGGGCGAGGGAGCAGTACTTC. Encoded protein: CASSLYAGAREQYF.